This T cell receptor beta chain appears in the sequencing data of a study of blood T cell repertoires in COVID-19 (dated by TCRdb to the early 2020s). About the full investigation: Collaborator samples came from the United States, Italy and Spain and covered acute and convalescent phases of COVID-19. The prospective study material was composed of cDNA or gDNA derived from T cells, B-cell-depleted T cells, or PBMCs. The dataset comprised deeply sampled blood TCRbeta repertoires from subjects exposed to, actively infected with, or recovered from COVID-19. The repertoires were made available in a free public database intended to serve as a resource for research on the immune response to SARS-CoV-2. Samples came from the ongoing ImmuneRACE study (first 160 participants) plus 1,254 subjects from 6 global collaborators. Nearly every sample came with metadata listing a de-identified subject ID, COVID-19 status, age in years and sex. HLA class I and class II types, where available, came from metadata supplied by the sample provider rather than from assay-based typing. The paper's findings and limits, for the study overall: Clinical and demographic metadata were provided uncurated, with the amount varying by source and participant.

In the case of this clone: Its antigen is not yet known. There are no base qualities to consult, and no much larger clone falls within one base.

The immunoSEQ Assay, a bias-controlled multiplex PCR, was used to amplify TCRbeta CDR3 regions from genomic DNA. The study's processing was this. The number of nucleated cells in each sample was estimated from the amplification of reference gene primers within the assay. Sequence reads were collapsed and filtered to measure the absolute abundance of every unique TCRbeta CDR3 rearrangement. For each sample, productive Simpson clonality was calculated as the square root of Simpson's diversity index over productive rearrangements. TCRdb stores this immuneACCESS table with in-frame sequences only. Part of the clones is absent; in the studies checked, under half of the shortfall reflects unresolved V genes, and no reason is known for the rest. For V, J and clone size, that table is used; D and trimming come from the DNA. The sample yields 250,000 or so clones; 70% to 90% were counted once. The ten most abundant clones make up 1.9% of the sample.

CDR1 and CDR2 (SQVTM, ANQGSEA) derive from the germline V gene. V drops 4 bases and J drops 5 bases, leaving 9 bases in between. Reading from cysteine to phenylalanine, the CDR3 counts 11 amino acids. The sequence is cut down to CDR3 DNA, 33 bases in frame from base 1. Enrolling through a virtual design, the prospective study's participants ranged in age from roughly 18 to 89 years and lived across 24 United States geographic areas. To assign participants to cohorts, the prospective study relied on clinical history that participants themselves reported in a screening survey and a study questionnaire. Recovered participants in ImmuneRACE Cohort 3 were defined as having two consecutive negative NP/OP PCR tests, clearance from a healthcare professional, or resolution of symptoms. Each participant in the prospective study had whole blood, serum and a nasopharyngeal or oropharyngeal swab collected by mobile phlebotomists. Additional blood draws and questionnaires over an approximately two-month period could optionally be provided by prospective study participants. Blood samples from the prospective study were shipped frozen or at room temperature prior to DNA extraction.

Material for sequencing was PBMCs or T cells enriched from blood (not recorded which). This clonotype was sampled from a woman aged 45 to 65 who had recovered from COVID-19. The receptor chain draws on TRBV29-1 and TRBJ2-7; 5 matching bases give a weak D call of TRBD1. CDR3 reads: CSVGRGHEQYF. The DNA sequence is as follows: TGCAGCGTTGGTAGGGGCCACGAGCAGTACTTC.